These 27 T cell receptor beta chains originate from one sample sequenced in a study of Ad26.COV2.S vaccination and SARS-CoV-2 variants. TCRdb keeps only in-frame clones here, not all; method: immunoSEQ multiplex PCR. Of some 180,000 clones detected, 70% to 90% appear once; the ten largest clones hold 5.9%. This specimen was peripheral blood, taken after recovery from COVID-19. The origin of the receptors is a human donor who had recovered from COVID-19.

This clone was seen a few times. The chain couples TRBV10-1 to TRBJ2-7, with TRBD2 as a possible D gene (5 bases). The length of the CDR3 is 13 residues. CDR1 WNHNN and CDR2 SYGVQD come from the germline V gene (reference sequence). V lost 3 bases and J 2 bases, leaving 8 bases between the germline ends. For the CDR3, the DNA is TGCGCCAGCAGTGACGGGGATCCCTACGAGCAGTACTTC. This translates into CASSDGDPYEQYF.

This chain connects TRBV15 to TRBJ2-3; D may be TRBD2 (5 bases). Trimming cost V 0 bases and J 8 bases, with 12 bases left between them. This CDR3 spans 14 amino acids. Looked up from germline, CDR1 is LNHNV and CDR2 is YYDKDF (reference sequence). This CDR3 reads CATSRDPAAGTQYF. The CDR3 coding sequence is TGTGCCACCAGCAGAGATCCCGCGGCGGGTACGCAGTATTTT.

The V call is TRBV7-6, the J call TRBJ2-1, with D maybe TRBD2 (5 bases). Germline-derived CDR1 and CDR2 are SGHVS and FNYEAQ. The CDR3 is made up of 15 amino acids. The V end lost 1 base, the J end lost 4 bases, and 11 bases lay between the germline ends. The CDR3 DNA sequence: TGTGCCAGCAGCTTAGAGAGCGGAGCATACAATGAGCAGTTCTTC. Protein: CASSLESGAYNEQFF.

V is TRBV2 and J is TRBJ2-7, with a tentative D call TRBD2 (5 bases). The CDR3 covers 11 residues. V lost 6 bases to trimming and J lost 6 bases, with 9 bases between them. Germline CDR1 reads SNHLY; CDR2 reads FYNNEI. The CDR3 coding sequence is TGTGCCAGCAGAAGCGGTGGCGAGCAGTACTTC. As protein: CASRSGGEQYF.

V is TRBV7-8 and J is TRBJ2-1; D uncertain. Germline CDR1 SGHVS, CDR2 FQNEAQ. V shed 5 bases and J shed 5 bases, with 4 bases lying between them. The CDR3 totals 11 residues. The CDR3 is CASSRDNEQFF. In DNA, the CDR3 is TGTGCCAGCAGCCGAGACAATGAGCAGTTCTTC. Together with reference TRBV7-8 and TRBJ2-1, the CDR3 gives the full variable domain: GAGVSQSPRYKVAKRGQDVALRCDPISGHVSLFWYQQALGQGPEFLTYFQNEAQLDKSGLPSDRFFAERPEGSVSTLKIQRTQQEDSAVYLCASSRDNEQFFGPGTRLTVL.

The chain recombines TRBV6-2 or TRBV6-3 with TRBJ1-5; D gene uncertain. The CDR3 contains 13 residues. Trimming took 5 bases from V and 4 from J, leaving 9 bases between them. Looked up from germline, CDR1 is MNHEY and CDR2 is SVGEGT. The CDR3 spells CASSPWANQPQHF. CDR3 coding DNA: TGTGCCAGCAGTCCCTGGGCTAATCAGCCCCAGCATTTT.

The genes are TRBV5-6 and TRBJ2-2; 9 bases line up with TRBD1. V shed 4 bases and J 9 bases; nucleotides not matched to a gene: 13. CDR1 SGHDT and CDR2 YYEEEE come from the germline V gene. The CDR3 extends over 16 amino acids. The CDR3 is CASSLGQGPFVRELFF. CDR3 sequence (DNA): TGTGCCAGCAGCCTCGGACAGGGGCCCTTCGTCCGGGAGCTGTTTTTT. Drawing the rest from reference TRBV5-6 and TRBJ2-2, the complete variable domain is DAGVTQSPTHLIKTRGQQVTLRCSPKSGHDTVSWYQQALGQGPQFIFQYYEEEERQRGNFPDRFSGHQFPNYSSELNVNALLLGDSALYLCASSLGQGPFVRELFFGEGSRLTVL.

CDR3 coding DNA: TGTGCCAGTAGTATGGGTGGACTAGCGGGTTACAATGAGCAGTTCTTC. It translates to CASSMGGLAGYNEQFF. J is TRBJ2-1 and V is TRBV19; TRBD2 matches at 11 bases. The germline V gene encodes CDR1 LNHDA and CDR2 SQIVND (reference sequence). The CDR3 length is 16 residues. The junction had 5 bases not matched to a gene; V was cut back by 3 bases and J by 4 bases.

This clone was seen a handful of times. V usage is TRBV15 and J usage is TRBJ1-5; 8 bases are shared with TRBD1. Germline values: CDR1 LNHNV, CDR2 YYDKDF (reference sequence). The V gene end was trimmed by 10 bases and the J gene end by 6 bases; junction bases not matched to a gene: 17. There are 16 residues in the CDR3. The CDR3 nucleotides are TGTGCCAAGTGGACGCAGGGGGCGCATAGAGGTCAGCCCCAGCATTTT. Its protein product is CAKWTQGAHRGQPQHF.

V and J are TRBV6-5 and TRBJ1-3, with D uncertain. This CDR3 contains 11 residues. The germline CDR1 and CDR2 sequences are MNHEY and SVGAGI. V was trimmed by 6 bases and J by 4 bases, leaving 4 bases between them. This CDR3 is CASSQGNTIYF. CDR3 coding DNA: TGTGCCAGCAGCCAAGGAAACACCATATATTTT.

CDR3: CASSPRDGSKETQYF. The CDR3 DNA sequence: TGTGCCAGCAGCCCTCGGGACGGGTCGAAAGAGACCCAGTACTTC. The chain is built from TRBV14 and TRBJ2-5; D possibly matches TRBD1 or TRBD2 (5 bases each). The CDR3 extends over 15 amino acids. Germline V gene sequence: CDR1 SGHDN, CDR2 FVKESK. V lost 4 bases to trimming and J lost 3 bases, with 15 bases between them.

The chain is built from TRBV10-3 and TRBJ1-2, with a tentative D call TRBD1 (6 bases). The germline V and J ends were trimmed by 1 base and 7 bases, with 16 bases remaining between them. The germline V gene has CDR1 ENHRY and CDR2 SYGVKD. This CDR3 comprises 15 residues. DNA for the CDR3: TGTGCCATCAGTGAGTACGACAGGTCGGCGCCTGGCTACACCTTC. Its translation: CAISEYDRSAPGYTF.

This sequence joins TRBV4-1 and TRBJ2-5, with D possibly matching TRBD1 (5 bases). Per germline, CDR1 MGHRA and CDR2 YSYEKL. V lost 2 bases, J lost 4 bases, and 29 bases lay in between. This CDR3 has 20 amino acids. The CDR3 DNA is TGCGCCAGCAGCCAAACCCCTGGTGGGGCCTCCGTACCTCCTCGAGAGACCCAGTACTTC. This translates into CASSQTPGGASVPPRETQYF.

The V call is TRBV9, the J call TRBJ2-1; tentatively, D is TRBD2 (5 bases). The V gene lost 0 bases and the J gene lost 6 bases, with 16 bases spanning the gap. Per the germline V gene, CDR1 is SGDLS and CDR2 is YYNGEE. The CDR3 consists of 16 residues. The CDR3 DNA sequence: TGTGCCAGCAGCGTAGGGCCTACGGGGTGGGGCAATGAGCAGTTCTTC. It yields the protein CASSVGPTGWGNEQFF.

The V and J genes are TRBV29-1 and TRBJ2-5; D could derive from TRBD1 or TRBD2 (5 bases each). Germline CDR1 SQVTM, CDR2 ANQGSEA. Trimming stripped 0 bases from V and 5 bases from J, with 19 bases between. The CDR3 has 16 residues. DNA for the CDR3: TGCAGCGTTGAAGATCTGCTGGGGGTACTTAGGGAGACCCAGTACTTC. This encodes CSVEDLLGVLRETQYF.

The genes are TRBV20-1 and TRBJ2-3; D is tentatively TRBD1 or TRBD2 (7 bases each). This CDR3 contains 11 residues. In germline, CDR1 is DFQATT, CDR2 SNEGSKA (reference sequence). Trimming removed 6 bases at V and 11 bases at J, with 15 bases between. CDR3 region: CSALGGTVQYF. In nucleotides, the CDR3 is TGCAGTGCACTGGGGGGGACAGTGCAGTATTTT.

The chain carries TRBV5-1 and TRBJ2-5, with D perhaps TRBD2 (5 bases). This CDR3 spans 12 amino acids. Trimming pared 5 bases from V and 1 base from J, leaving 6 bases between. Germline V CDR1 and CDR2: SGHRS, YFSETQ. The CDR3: CASSAGQETQYF. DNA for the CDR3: TGCGCCAGCAGTGCGGGCCAAGAGACCCAGTACTTC.

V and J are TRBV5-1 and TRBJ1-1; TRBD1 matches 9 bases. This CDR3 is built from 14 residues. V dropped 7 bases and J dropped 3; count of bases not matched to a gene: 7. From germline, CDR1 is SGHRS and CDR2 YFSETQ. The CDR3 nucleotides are TGCGCCAGCGCAAACACAGGGGGCGACACTGAAGCTTTCTTT. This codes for CASANTGGDTEAFF.

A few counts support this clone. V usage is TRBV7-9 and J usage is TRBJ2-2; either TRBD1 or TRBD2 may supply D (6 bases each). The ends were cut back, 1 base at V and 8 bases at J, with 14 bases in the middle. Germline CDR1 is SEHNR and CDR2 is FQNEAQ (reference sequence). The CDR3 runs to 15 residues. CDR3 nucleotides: TGTGCCAGCAGCTTAGTCTCCGGGGGCGTGGGGGAGCTGTTTTTT. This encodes CASSLVSGGVGELFF.

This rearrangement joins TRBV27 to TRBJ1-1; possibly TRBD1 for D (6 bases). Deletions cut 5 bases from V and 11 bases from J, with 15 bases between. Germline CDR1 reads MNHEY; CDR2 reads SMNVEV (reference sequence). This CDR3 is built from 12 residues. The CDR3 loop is CASSAPQGRAFF. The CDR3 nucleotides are TGTGCCAGCAGTGCCCCACAGGGACGGGCTTTCTTT.

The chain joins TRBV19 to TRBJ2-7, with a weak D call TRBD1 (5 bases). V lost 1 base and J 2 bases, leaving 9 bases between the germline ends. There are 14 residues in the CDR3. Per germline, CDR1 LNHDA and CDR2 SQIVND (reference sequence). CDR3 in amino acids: CASSIGQGTYEQYF. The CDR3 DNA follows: TGTGCCAGTAGTATAGGGCAGGGAACCTACGAGCAGTACTTC.

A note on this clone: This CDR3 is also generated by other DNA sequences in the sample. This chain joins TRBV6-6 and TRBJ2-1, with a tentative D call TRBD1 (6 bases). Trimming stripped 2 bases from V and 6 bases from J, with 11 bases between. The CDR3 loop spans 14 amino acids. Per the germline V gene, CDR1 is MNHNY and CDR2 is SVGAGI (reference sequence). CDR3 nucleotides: TGTGCCAGCAGTTACCCTCAGGGGTCCAATGAGCAGTTCTTC. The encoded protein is CASSYPQGSNEQFF.

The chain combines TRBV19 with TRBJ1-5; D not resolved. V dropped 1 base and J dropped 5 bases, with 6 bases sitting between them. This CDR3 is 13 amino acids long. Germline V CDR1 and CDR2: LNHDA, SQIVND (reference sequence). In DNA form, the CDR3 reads TGTGCCAGTAGTATAGGGGTTTATCAGCCCCAGCATTTT. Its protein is CASSIGVYQPQHF.

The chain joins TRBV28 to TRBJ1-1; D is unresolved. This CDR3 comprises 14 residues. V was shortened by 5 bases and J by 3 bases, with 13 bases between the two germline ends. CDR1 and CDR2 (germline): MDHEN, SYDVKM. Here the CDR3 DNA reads TGTGCCAGCAGTGCCCTGGTGGGTGACACTGAAGCTTTCTTT. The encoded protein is CASSALVGDTEAFF.

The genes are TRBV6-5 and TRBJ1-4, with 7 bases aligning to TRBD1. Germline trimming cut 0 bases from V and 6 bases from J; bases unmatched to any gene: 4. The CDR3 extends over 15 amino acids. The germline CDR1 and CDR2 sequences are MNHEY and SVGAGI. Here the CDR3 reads CASSYSDREHEKLFF. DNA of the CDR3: TGTGCCAGCAGTTACTCCGACAGGGAACATGAAAAACTGTTTTTT.

CDR3 sequence: CASSVTKAFF. The CDR3 DNA sequence: TGTGCCAGCAGCGTAACGAAAGCTTTCTTT. The rearrangement links TRBV7-9 to TRBJ1-1; D is uncertain. Germline V gene sequence: CDR1 SEHNR, CDR2 FQNEAQ (reference sequence). Trimming cost V 5 bases and J 9 bases, with 7 bases left between them. The CDR3 covers 10 residues.

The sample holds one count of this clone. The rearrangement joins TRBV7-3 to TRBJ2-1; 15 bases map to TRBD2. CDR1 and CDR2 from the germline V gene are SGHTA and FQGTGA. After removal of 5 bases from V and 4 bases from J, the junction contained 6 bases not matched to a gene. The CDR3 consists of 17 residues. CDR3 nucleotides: TGTGCCAGCAGCCCCCAGGGACTAGCGGGGGGATACAATGAGCAGTTCTTC. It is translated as CASSPQGLAGGYNEQFF.